The present entry profiles one T cell receptor (beta chain) with its context. This sample's time point: blood 4 weeks post-SBRT, at nephrectomy. Treatment meaning: 15 Gy SBRT to primary tumor, nephrectomy 4 weeks later. Radiation-treated patients gave blood at baseline, week 2 and week 4. The protocol was immunoSEQ multiplex PCR, while the TCRdb copy is restricted to in-frame clones and leaves out a portion. The sample contains over 90,000 clones, 84% of which appear only once. The sample is drawn from a study of radiation and T cells in renal cell carcinoma. From germline, CDR1 is MNHEY and CDR2 SVGAGI. Trimming cost V 6 bases and J 3 bases; bases outside gene matches: 2. The CDR3 consists of 13 residues.

This TCR was sampled from a man aged 60-69 years with renal cell carcinoma. Sequenced material: blood, taken from a patient whose treatment included radiotherapy and nephrectomy. The rearrangement links TRBV6-5 to TRBJ2-7, with 10 bases aligning to TRBD2. The CDR3 region is CASRRTSGYEQYF. The CDR3 DNA is TGTGCCAGCAGGCGGACTAGCGGCTACGAGCAGTACTTC.